This passage covers 20 T cell receptor beta chains from one sample sequenced in a study of T cell changes during pregnancy in multiple sclerosis. This table comes from immunoSEQ multiplex PCR, and its TCRdb copy is limited to in-frame clones, with some not included. Counted here are around 30,000 clones, 90% occurring once; the ten biggest clones make up about 4.5%. This specimen consisted of CD8+ T cells from peripheral blood mononuclear cells, obtained in the second trimester of pregnancy. These receptors were collected from a female donor with multiple sclerosis, enrolled in a pregnancy study.

The rearrangement links TRBV30 to TRBJ2-7, with a weak D call TRBD1 (5 bases). V dropped 6 bases and J dropped 2 bases, with 17 bases sitting between them. Germline CDR1 reads GTSNPN; CDR2 reads SVGIG (reference sequence). The CDR3 totals 14 residues. CDR3 nucleotides: TGTGCCTGCTTAGACCAGGGTAAGGCCTACGAGCAGTACTTC. This encodes CACLDQGKAYEQYF.

The V call is TRBV7-9, the J call TRBJ2-1; TRBD2 agrees at 9 bases. Germline CDR1 is SEHNR and CDR2 is FQNEAQ (reference sequence). The V gene end was trimmed by 5 bases and the J gene end by 0 bases; junction bases not matched to a gene: 8. CDR3 length: 17 amino acids. The CDR3 sequence is CASSPRGSGSSYNEQFF. The CDR3 coding sequence is TGTGCCAGCAGCCCCCGGGGTAGCGGGAGCTCCTACAATGAGCAGTTCTTC.

The V gene is TRBV12-5, the J gene TRBJ2-7; D perhaps matches TRBD1 (5 bases). Germline loops: CDR1 LGHNT, CDR2 FRNRAP. Trimming cost V 0 bases and J 3 bases, with 12 bases left between them. The CDR3 spans 15 residues. For the CDR3, the DNA is TGTGCTAGTGGTTTGGTAAGCAGGGTGGTCTACGAGCAGTACTTC. It encodes CASGLVSRVVYEQYF.

There are a few counts of this clone. This rearrangement joins TRBV4-1 to TRBJ1-1, with D possibly TRBD1 on 5 matching bases. The CDR3 spans 14 residues. V lost 1 base to trimming and J lost 9 bases, with 15 bases between them. CDR1 is MGHRA, CDR2 YSYEKL, per germline. The CDR3 reads CASSQVGAPLKAFF. CDR3 nucleotide sequence: TGCGCCAGCAGCCAAGTTGGGGCGCCCCTTAAAGCTTTCTTT.

The chain carries TRBV25-1 and TRBJ2-1, with TRBD1 matching 10 bases. The CDR3 consists of 15 residues. The junction had 9 bases not matched to a gene; V was cut back by 4 bases and J by 9 bases. The germline V gene has CDR1 MGHDK and CDR2 SYGVNS. The CDR3 DNA follows: TGTGCCAGCAGTGGGACAGGGGGGATAGTGCTTGAGCAGTTCTTC. Translation gives CASSGTGGIVLEQFF. The variable domain in full, completed from reference TRBV25-1 and TRBJ2-1, reads EADIYQTPRYLVIGTGKKITLECSQTMGHDKMYWYQQDPGMELHLIHYSYGVNSTEKGDLSSESTVSRIRTEHFPLTLESARPSHTSQYLCASSGTGGIVLEQFFGPGTRLTVL.

This chain joins TRBV4-1 and TRBJ1-4, with 8 bases fitting TRBD1. V lost 0 bases and J lost 8; bases outside the gene matches: 5. Germline assignment: CDR1 MGHRA and CDR2 YSYEKL. This CDR3 has 15 residues. CDR3 coding DNA: TGCGCCAGCAGCCAAGAGTGGAACAGGGGGGAAAAACTGTTTTTT. Translation: CASSQEWNRGEKLFF.

The chain has TRBV7-2 and TRBJ1-5; tentative D call: TRBD1 (6 bases). V was trimmed by 5 bases and J by 6 bases, leaving 17 bases between them. The CDR3 contains 15 residues. Germline-derived CDR1 and CDR2 are SGHTA and FQGNSA. The CDR3 sequence: CASSLEQGFAQPQHF. The DNA of the CDR3 is TGTGCCAGCAGCCTGGAACAGGGATTTGCTCAGCCCCAGCATTTT.

V usage is TRBV27 and J usage is TRBJ2-3, with unresolved D. CDR1 and CDR2 (germline): MNHEY, SMNVEV (reference sequence). The CDR3 loop spans 13 amino acids. V lost 4 bases and J lost 0, with 5 bases in between. CDR3 sequence (DNA): TGTGCCAGCAGTTCAACAAGCACAGATACGCAGTATTTT. Its translation: CASSSTSTDTQYF.

This chain connects TRBV2 to TRBJ2-7; 9 bases are shared with TRBD2. Germline V gene lookup returns CDR1 SNHLY and CDR2 FYNNEI. The CDR3 consists of 15 residues. V lost 6 bases to trimming and J lost 2 bases; unmatched junction nucleotides: 8. The CDR3 DNA reads as TGTGCCAGCAGCGGTGGGCTAGCGGGACCCTACGAGCAGTACTTC. Residues: CASSGGLAGPYEQYF.

Only one count was recorded for this clone. This rearrangement joins TRBV5-4 to TRBJ2-1, with TRBD2 matching 9 bases. The junction had 13 bases not matched to a gene; V was cut back by 4 bases and J by 8 bases. The germline CDR1 and CDR2 sequences are SGHNT and YYREEE (reference sequence). CDR3 length equals 16 residues. CDR3 amino acids: CASSGTFSGSTYEQFF. The CDR3 DNA follows: TGTGCCAGCAGCGGAACGTTTAGCGGGAGTACCTATGAGCAGTTCTTC.

On this clone: The junction departs from germline at one end; a sequencing error may be responsible. The CDR3 nucleotides read TGTGCTAGCAGCTTAGAGCGCGGAGTGGCAGATACGCAGTATTTT. It specifies CASSLERGVADTQYF. V usage is TRBV7-7 and J usage is TRBJ2-3; D gene uncertain. Per germline, CDR1 SSHAT and CDR2 FNYEAQ (reference sequence). This CDR3 contains 15 residues.

The chain couples TRBV12-5 to TRBJ2-5, with D maybe TRBD1 (6 bases). CDR1 and CDR2 (germline): LGHNT, FRNRAP. The CDR3 extends over 16 amino acids. Deletions cut 6 bases from V and 1 base from J, with 18 bases between. CDR3 region: CASGGPRDMFQETQYF. CDR3 in DNA: TGTGCTAGTGGGGGTCCTCGGGACATGTTCCAAGAGACCCAGTACTTC.

The CDR3, as DNA: TGTGCCTGGAGCACGACCGTCCGGGGCACTGAAGCTTTCTTT. This gives the protein CAWSTTVRGTEAFF. The J gene is TRBJ1-1, the V gene TRBV30; D unclear. CDR1 is GTSNPN, CDR2 SVGIG, per germline (reference sequence). The ends were cut back, 3 bases at V and 4 bases at J, with 15 bases in the middle. This CDR3 spans 14 amino acids.

The V call is TRBV28, the J call TRBJ2-7, with 9 bases aligning to TRBD2. V was clipped by 2 bases and J by 0 bases; unmatched bases: 5. In germline, CDR1 is MDHEN, CDR2 SYDVKM. This CDR3 has 16 amino acids. The CDR3 is CASSLDLAGSSYEQYF. The CDR3 nucleotides are TGTGCCAGCAGTTTAGATCTAGCGGGAAGCTCCTACGAGCAGTACTTC.

The CDR3 spells CASSLKYSGMNEQFF. Here the CDR3 DNA reads TGTGCCAGCAGTTTAAAGTACTCGGGGATGAATGAGCAGTTCTTC. The rearrangement joins TRBV28 to TRBJ2-1; D possibly corresponds to TRBD2 (5 bases). The CDR3 loop spans 15 amino acids. Germline CDR1 is MDHEN and CDR2 is SYDVKM. V was trimmed by 2 bases and J by 7 bases, leaving 15 bases between them.

The chain is built from TRBV7-9 and TRBJ2-2, with TRBD2 identical over 8 bases. This CDR3 comprises 16 residues. J lost 4 bases, V lost 2 bases, and 6 bases had no gene match. The V gene's germline CDR1 is SEHNR and CDR2 FQNEAQ (reference sequence). This chain's CDR3 is CASSLTLAGRTGELFF. The DNA for the CDR3 is TGTGCCAGCAGCTTAACGCTAGCGGGCCGCACCGGGGAGCTGTTTTTT.

The V gene is TRBV6-5, the J gene TRBJ2-7; 7 bases are shared with TRBD2. In germline, CDR1 is MNHEY, CDR2 SVGAGI. The V segment lost 1 base and the J segment 0 bases; nucleotides outside the gene matches: 3. This CDR3 region has 15 residues. The CDR3: CASSYFREASYEQYF. The DNA for the CDR3 is TGTGCCAGCAGTTACTTCCGGGAGGCCTCCTACGAGCAGTACTTC.

The rearrangement links TRBV7-2 to TRBJ1-2, with a tentative D call TRBD1 (5 bases). The CDR3 is 14 amino acids. Trimming stripped 6 bases from V and 4 bases from J, with 15 bases between. Germline CDR1 is SGHTA and CDR2 is FQGNSA. The CDR3 here is CASRAGLPPYGYTF. Here the CDR3 DNA reads TGTGCCAGCAGGGCGGGACTACCGCCCTATGGCTACACCTTC.

This clone was seen just once. This chain connects TRBV5-1 to TRBJ2-1; 13 bases are shared with TRBD2. V shed 3 bases and J 5 bases; nucleotides not matched to a gene: 2. CDR3 length equals 15 residues. Germline CDR1 reads SGHRS; CDR2 reads YFSETQ. In DNA form, the CDR3 reads TGCGCCAGCAGCTCGACTAGCGGGAGGAACAATGAGCAGTTCTTC. This codes for CASSSTSGRNNEQFF.

This clone was observed once. The V and J genes are TRBV19 and TRBJ2-1, with TRBD2 matching over 11 bases. Germline V gene data show CDR1 as LNHDA and CDR2 as SQIVND (reference sequence). The CDR3 is made up of 17 amino acids. Trimming at V came to 4 bases and at J to 4 bases, leaving 9 bases not matched to a gene. CDR3: CASSNRTSGPLYNEQFF. CDR3 sequence (DNA): TGTGCCAGTAGTAATCGGACTAGCGGGCCATTGTACAATGAGCAGTTCTTC.